This TCR beta chain emerged from a study of blood T cell repertoires in COVID-19. Study context: Spain, Italy and the United States supplied samples that represented acute and convalescent COVID-19. The cDNA or gDNA used as material had been derived from T cells, B-cell-depleted T cells, or PBMCs.

Per the original data handling: Estimation of nucleated cell counts was performed using reference gene primer amplification. This table comes from immunoSEQ multiplex PCR, and its TCRdb copy is limited to in-frame clones, with some not included. V, J and clone size reflect that table, while D and trimming were determined from the DNA. This sample has under 60,000 clones, with roughly 87% found just once. This receptor was identified in a man in his sixties with acute or convalescent COVID-19. The specimen was peripheral blood.

DNA of the CDR3: TGTGCCAGCAGCGATCCAGGACAGGGCGGAGATACGCAGTATTTT. Protein: CASSDPGQGGDTQYF. The chain uses TRBV6-5 and TRBJ2-3, with 8 bases identical to TRBD1. This CDR3 spans 15 amino acids. Germline values: CDR1 MNHEY, CDR2 SVGAGI. J gave up 5 bases and V 6 bases, and 10 bases lay outside the gene matches.